Sequencing of this T cell receptor (beta chain) was carried out in a study of neurological immune-mediated disorders. Study-wide findings and caveats: HTLV-1-associated myelopathy led in TCR clonal expansion, while multiple sclerosis ranked lowest, below healthy controls.

Germline loops: CDR1 SGHTA, CDR2 FQGNSA. This CDR3 has 15 amino acids. Trimming shortened V by 4 bases and J by 7 bases, and 17 bases separated the two germline ends. This clonotype was counted ten times or more. The antigen remains unidentified. TCRdb passed the 5' RACE reads through MiXCR, listing each CDR3 protein once. The repertoire holds tens of thousands of distinct CDR3 sequences, with roughly 3.5% as singletons. Stored at -80 C, 2 million PBMCs were the source of the unsorted libraries. The TCR was taken from a woman between 50 and 59 years old with multiple sclerosis. The sample taken for sequencing was PBMCs. The chain couples TRBV7-2 to TRBJ1-5; tentatively, D is TRBD1 (5 bases). CDR3 sequence: CASSSLGGSGQPQHF. CDR3 in DNA: TGTGCCAGCAGCTCACTGGGGGGAAGTGGACAGCCCCAGCATTTT.